These T cell receptor beta chains were read from a single sample in a study of blood T cells in healthy people across ages. Via MiXCR, TCRdb re-called the 5' RACE reads, giving one row per CDR3 protein. Here the sample spans about 600,000 distinct CDR3 sequences, about 45% being singletons. Sequencing was done on a sample of blood. The receptors stem from a man older than 75 in good health. CDR3s include the opening cysteine and the closing phenylalanine or tryptophan. The D gene is left open where the match is weak. Size is stated for part of the rows, as once, few or many counts, or as a class when the clone is expanded.

NA	15	NA	TRBJ1-2	TRBV7-8	TGTGCCAGCAGCTTAGAAGGACGGGGGTTATGGGGCTACACCTTC	CASSLEGRGLWGYTF
NA	14	NA	TRBJ2-5	TRBV29-1	TGCAGCGTTGAACGTGGGAAAGGGGCCGATGAGCAGTACTTC	CSVERGKGADEQYF
NA	14	once	TRBJ2-1	TRBV7-2	TGTGCCAGCAGCTTACCAACACGGGTTTTTGAGCAGTTCTTC	CASSLPTRVFEQFF
NA	13	NA	TRBJ1-5	TRBV20-1	TGCAGTGCTAGGCGACAGTTCAATCAGCCCCAGCATTTT	CSARRQFNQPQHF
TRBD2	16	NA	TRBJ2-7	TRBV10-2	TGCGCCAGCAGTCCCCCTACGGGGACTAGCGGGATCGAGCAGTACTTC	CASSPPTGTSGIEQYF
NA	13	NA	TRBJ2-1	TRBV6-1	TGTGCCAGCAGTGTGTTACTTTCCTACGAGCAGTTCTTC	CASSVLLSYEQFF
TRBD2	17	NA	TRBJ2-1	TRBV7-9	TGTGCCAGCAGCTTAGTGGTCCGAGCGGGGGCCTCGGGTGAGCAGTTCTTC	CASSLVVRAGASGEQFF
NA	13	NA	TRBJ1-1	TRBV29-1	TGCAGCGTTGTGGAGGGGCAAGTCGCTGAAGCTTTCTTT	CSVVEGQVAEAFF
NA	14	few	TRBJ2-3	TRBV6-5	TGTGCCAGCAGTTACGGAGGGGAGCAATATTTGCAGTATTTT	CASSYGGEQYLQYF
NA	13	NA	TRBJ2-3	TRBV2	TGTGCCAGCAGTGAAGAACTAGTTCGATACGCGTATTTT	CASSEELVRYAYF
NA	13	many	TRBJ2-1	TRBV6-6	TGTGCCTCCCAGGCGGGGGCGAGGAATGAGCAGTTCTTC	CASQAGARNEQFF
NA	13	NA	TRBJ1-2	TRBV5-1	TGCGCCACCTCAGATGGGGGGACTTATGGCTACACCTTC	CATSDGGTYGYTF
NA	12	few	TRBJ1-5	TRBV5-1	TGCGCCAGCAGCTTGGGTGGAGGGCCTTGGCATTTT	CASSLGGGPWHF
NA	18	few	TRBJ2-7	TRBV6-2/TRBV6-3	TGTGCCAGCAGTTACTCGATTGTAGGCGTCGCGAACTCCTACGAGCAGTACTTC	CASSYSIVGVANSYEQYF
NA	17	NA	TRBJ1-2	TRBV6-5	TGTGCCAGCAGGTACTCGGAGACTCGAGGGCGGCACTATGGCTACACCTTC	CASRYSETRGRHYGYTF
NA	15	few	TRBJ1-4	TRBV4-1	TGCGCCAGCAGCCAGGCCGGGACGGGAAATGAAAAACTGTTTTTT	CASSQAGTGNEKLFF
NA	15	many	TRBJ1-6	TRBV6-5	TGTGCCAGCAGTTACTCGGCCAGGGTCAATTCACCCCTCCACTTT	CASSYSARVNSPLHF
NA	16	NA	TRBJ2-2	TRBV28	TGTGCCAGCAGTCCCAGGGGGGCTGGTGACACCGGGGAGCTGTTTTTT	CASSPRGAGDTGELFF
NA	13	NA	TRBJ2-3	TRBV20-1	TGCAGTGCTCGGGCCCCCGGGAGAGATACGCAGTATTTT	CSARAPGRDTQYF
NA	12	few	TRBJ2-7	TRBV9	TGTGCCAGCAGCTCCCGGGCCGGCGAGCAGTACTTC	CASSSRAGEQYF
TRBD1	15	NA	TRBJ2-2	TRBV29-1	TGCAGCGTGATATCCGGGACAGGGGCCACCGGGGAGCTGTTTTTT	CSVISGTGATGELFF
TRBD1	12	NA	TRBJ2-1	TRBV7-2	TGTGCCAGCAGCATACAGGGGCCCCTGCAGTTCTTC	CASSIQGPLQFF
NA	16	many	TRBJ2-1	TRBV6-1	TGTGCCAGCAGTGAAGCGCGGGGCTTTTCCTACAATGAGCAGTTCTTC	CASSEARGFSYNEQFF
TRBD1	14	NA	TRBJ2-1	TRBV20-1	TGCAGTGCGGGGGACAGGGGGATATTCAATGAGCAGTTCTTC	CSAGDRGIFNEQFF
TRBD2	15	NA	TRBJ2-5	TRBV10-3	TGTGCCATCAGTGACCCTGGACTAGCGGGCGAGACCCAGTACTTC	CAISDPGLAGETQYF
TRBD1	14	few	TRBJ1-1	TRBV20-1	TGCAGTGCTAGAGAGACAGGGATGAACACTGAAGCTTTCTTT	CSARETGMNTEAFF
TRBD2	14	few	TRBJ2-3	TRBV20-1	TGCAGTGCTAGTCGGGGCGGGAGTAGAGATACGCAGTATTTT	CSASRGGSRDTQYF
NA	15	once	TRBJ1-6	TRBV3-1	TGTGCCAGCAGGGTAACCGGGGCTTCGGATTCACCCCTCCACTTT	CASRVTGASDSPLHF